A single sample gave rise to the 11 T cell receptor beta chains below, sequenced in a study of spatial heterogeneity in lung cancer. TCRdb reanalysed the 5' RACE reads using MiXCR and keeps one entry per CDR3 protein. The sample shows more than 45,000 distinct CDR3 sequences, approximately 5% of them seen only once. The time point is: sample taken at primary tumor resection. Source: PBMCs, taken at surgery. The receptor set was obtained from a male donor with early-stage non-small cell lung cancer.

There are many counts of this clonotype. The chain uses TRBV5-1 and TRBJ1-2; no reliable D call. CDR3 length: 13 amino acids. CDR1 is SGHRS, CDR2 YFSETQ, per germline. V was shortened by 3 bases and J by 0 bases, with 6 bases between the two germline ends. Here the CDR3 DNA reads TGCGCCAGCAGCTCAGCGGCTAACTATGGCTACACCTTC. Translating gives CASSSAANYGYTF.

Many counts were recorded for this clonotype. V is TRBV6-4 and J is TRBJ2-1, with 12 bases fitting TRBD2. This CDR3 has 16 amino acids. V was clipped by 8 bases and J by 5 bases; unmatched bases: 10. Looked up from germline, CDR1 is MRHNA and CDR2 is SNTAGT. In DNA form, the CDR3 reads TGTGCCAGCTCTAATCCTAGCGGGAGGGTCCACAATGAGCAGTTCTTC. This translates into CASSNPSGRVHNEQFF.

At least ten counts were recorded for this clonotype. This chain joins TRBV12-3 or TRBV12-4 and TRBJ2-3, with D uncertain. This CDR3 spans 14 amino acids. V shed 3 bases and J shed 2 bases, with 9 bases lying between them. CDR3 bases: TGTGCCAGCAGTTTTGGCGCTGACACAGATACGCAGTATTTT. Amino acid sequence: CASSFGADTDTQYF.

This clonotype was counted a few times. The rearrangement uses TRBV5-1 and TRBJ2-5; D may be TRBD1 (6 bases). Trimming took 3 bases from V and 4 from J, leaving 13 bases between them. The V gene's germline CDR1 is SGHRS and CDR2 YFSETQ. This CDR3 contains 14 residues. CDR3 region: CASSSGALGETQYF. CDR3 in DNA: TGCGCCAGCAGCTCAGGGGCCCTGGGAGAGACCCAGTACTTC.

This clonotype was observed many times. The rearrangement links TRBV18 to TRBJ1-1; 7 bases are shared with TRBD1. Germline V CDR1 and CDR2: KGHSH, LQKENI. Trimming took 4 bases from V and 7 from J; bases not matched to a gene: 6. The CDR3 has 13 residues. CDR3 sequence (DNA): TGTGCCAGCTCACTCCGGGACAGCGATGAAGCTTTCTTT. It translates to CASSLRDSDEAFF.

Many counts were recorded for this clonotype. J is TRBJ1-2 and V is TRBV19; TRBD1 matches at 7 bases. Germline CDR1 and CDR2: LNHDA and SQIVND (reference sequence). The CDR3 runs to 14 residues. Trimming cost V 7 bases and J 6 bases; bases outside gene matches: 11. The CDR3 is CASNSPGTENGYTF. The CDR3, as DNA: TGTGCCAGTAACTCCCCGGGGACAGAGAATGGCTACACCTTC.

In its sample, this clonotype ranks as medium-sized. The V gene is TRBV11-2, the J gene TRBJ2-5, with a weak D call TRBD1 (6 bases). In germline, CDR1 is SGHAT, CDR2 FQNNGV. CDR3 size: 14 residues. Trimming removed 3 bases at V and 5 bases at J, with 13 bases between. The chain's CDR3 is CASSLQGRGETQYF. DNA for the CDR3: TGTGCCAGCAGCTTGCAGGGGAGAGGGGAGACCCAGTACTTC.

This clonotype occurred many times. The chain has TRBV2 and TRBJ2-1; 12 positions match TRBD2. CDR1 and CDR2 from the germline V gene are SNHLY and FYNNEI. V gave up 6 bases and J gave up 1 base; unmatched junction bases: 1. The CDR3 has 15 amino acids. The CDR3 DNA reads TGTGCCAGCAGCGGGACTAGCGGGTCCTACAATGAGCAGTTCTTC. Protein sequence: CASSGTSGSYNEQFF.

Comment on this clonotype: Being one base from a much bigger clone, this may be a read error. The rearrangement joins TRBV9 to TRBJ2-1; 7 bases map to TRBD1. The CDR3 runs 16 residues. With 4 bases clipped from V and 3 bases from J, the junction kept 10 bases outside the gene matches. The germline CDR1 and CDR2 sequences are SGDLS and YYNGEE. CDR3 in DNA: TGTGCCAGCAGCCCAACGGGACAGACCATCTACAATGAGCAGTTCTTC. Protein product: CASSPTGQTIYNEQFF.

This clonotype appeared many times. The chain combines TRBV5-1 with TRBJ1-6, with a possible D match to TRBD1 (6 bases). The CDR3 spans 18 residues. Trimming cost V 4 bases and J 0 bases, with 17 bases left between them. Germline V lookup: CDR1 SGHRS, CDR2 YFSETQ. The chain's CDR3 is CASSLGGQTISYNSPLHF. CDR3 in DNA: TGCGCCAGCAGCCTCGGAGGACAGACGATCTCCTATAATTCACCCCTCCACTTT.

Concerning this clonotype itself: Being one base from a much bigger clone, this may be a read error. This chain links TRBV14 with TRBJ2-7; possibly TRBD2 for D (6 bases). There are 14 residues in the CDR3. Germline V gene data show CDR1 as SGHDN and CDR2 as FVKESK. The CDR3 region is CAGSLSLGGSEQYF. The CDR3 DNA follows: TGTGCCGGCAGCCTTTCTTTGGGGGGTTCCGAGCAGTACTTC.